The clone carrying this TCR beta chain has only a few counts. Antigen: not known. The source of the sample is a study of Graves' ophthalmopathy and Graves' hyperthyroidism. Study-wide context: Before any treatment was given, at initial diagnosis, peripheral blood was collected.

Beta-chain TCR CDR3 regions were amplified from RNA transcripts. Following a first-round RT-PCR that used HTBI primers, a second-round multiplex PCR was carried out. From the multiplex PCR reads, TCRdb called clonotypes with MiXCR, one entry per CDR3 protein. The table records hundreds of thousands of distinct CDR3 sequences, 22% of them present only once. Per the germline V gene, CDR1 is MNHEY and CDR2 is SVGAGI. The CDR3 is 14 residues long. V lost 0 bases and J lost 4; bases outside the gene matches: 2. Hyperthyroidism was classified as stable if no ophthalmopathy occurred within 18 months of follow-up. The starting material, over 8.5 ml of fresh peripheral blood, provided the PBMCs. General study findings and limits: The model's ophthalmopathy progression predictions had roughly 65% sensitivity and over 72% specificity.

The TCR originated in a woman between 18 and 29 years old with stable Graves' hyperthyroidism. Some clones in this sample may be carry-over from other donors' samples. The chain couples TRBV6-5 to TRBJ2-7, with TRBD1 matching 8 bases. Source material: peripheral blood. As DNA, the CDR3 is TGTGCCAGCAGTTACTCCAGGGGGCCTTACGAGCAGTACTTC. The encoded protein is CASSYSRGPYEQYF.